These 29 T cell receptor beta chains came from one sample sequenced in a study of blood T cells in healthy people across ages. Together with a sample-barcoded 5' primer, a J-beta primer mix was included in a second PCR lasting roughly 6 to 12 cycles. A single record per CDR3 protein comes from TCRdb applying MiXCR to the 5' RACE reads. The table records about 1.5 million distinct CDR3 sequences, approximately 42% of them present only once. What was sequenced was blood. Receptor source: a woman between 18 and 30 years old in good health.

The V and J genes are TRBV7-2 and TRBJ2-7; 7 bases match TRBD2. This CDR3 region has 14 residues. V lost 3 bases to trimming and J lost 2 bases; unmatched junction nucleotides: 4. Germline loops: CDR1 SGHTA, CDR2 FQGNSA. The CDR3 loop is CASSLGGIAYEQYF. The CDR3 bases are TGTGCCAGCAGCTTGGGAGGGATCGCCTACGAGCAGTACTTC. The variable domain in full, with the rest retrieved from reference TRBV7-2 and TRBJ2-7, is GAGVSQSPSNKVTEKGKDVELRCDPISGHTALYWYRQSLGQGLEFLIYFQGNSAPDKSGLPSDRFSAERTGGSVSTLTIQRTQQEDSAVYLCASSLGGIAYEQYFGPGTRLTVT.

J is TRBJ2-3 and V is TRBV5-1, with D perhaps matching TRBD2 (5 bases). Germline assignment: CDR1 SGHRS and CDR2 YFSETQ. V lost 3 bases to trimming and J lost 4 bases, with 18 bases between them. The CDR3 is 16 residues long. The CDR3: CASSSATARAADTQYF. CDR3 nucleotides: TGCGCCAGCAGCTCAGCGACGGCGCGGGCCGCAGATACGCAGTATTTT.

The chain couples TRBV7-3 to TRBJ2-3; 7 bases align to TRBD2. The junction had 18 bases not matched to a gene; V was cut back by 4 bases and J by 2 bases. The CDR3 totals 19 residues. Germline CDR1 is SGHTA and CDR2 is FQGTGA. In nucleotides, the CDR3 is TGTGCCAGCAGCTCAAAAGCCGGGACTAACTACTTCTCCACAGATACGCAGTATTTT. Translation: CASSSKAGTNYFSTDTQYF.

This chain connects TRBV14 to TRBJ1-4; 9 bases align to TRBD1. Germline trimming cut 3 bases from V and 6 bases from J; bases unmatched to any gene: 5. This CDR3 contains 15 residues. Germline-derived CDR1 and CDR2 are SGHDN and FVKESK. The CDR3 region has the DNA TGTGCCAGCAGCCACGCCGGGACAGGGCATGAAAAACTGTTTTTT. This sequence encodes CASSHAGTGHEKLFF.

This CDR3 reads CASSGRGRYGYTF. As DNA, the CDR3 is TGTGCCAGCAGCGGTCGGGGTAGATATGGCTACACCTTC. V usage is TRBV7-2 and J usage is TRBJ1-2; D uncertain. V shed 5 bases and J shed 5 bases, with 12 bases lying between them. Germline lookup yields CDR1 SGHTA and CDR2 FQGNSA. The CDR3 runs to 13 residues.

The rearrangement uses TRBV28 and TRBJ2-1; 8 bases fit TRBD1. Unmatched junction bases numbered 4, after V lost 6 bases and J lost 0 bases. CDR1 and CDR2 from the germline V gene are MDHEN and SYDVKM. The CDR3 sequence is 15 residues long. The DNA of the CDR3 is TGTGCCAGCAGCGGACAGGGCCACTCCTACAATGAGCAGTTCTTC. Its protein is CASSGQGHSYNEQFF.

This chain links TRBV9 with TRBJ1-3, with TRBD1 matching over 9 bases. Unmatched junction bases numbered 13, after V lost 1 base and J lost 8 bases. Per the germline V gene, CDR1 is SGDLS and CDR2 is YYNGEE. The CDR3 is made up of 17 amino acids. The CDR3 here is CASSVTSLQGAPDTIYF. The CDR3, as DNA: TGTGCCAGCAGCGTAACTAGCTTACAGGGGGCGCCGGACACCATATATTTT.

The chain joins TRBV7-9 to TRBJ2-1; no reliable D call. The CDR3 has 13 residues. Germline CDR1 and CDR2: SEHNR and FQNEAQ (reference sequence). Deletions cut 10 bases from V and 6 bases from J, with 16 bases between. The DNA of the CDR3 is TGTGCCACTAAGGGATCGGCAACCAATGAGCAGTTCTTC. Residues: CATKGSATNEQFF.

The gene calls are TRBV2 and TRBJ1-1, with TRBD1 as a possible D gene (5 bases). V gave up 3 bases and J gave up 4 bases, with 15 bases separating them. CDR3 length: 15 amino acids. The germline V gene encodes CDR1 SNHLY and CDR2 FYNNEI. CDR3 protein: CASSDPGTRGTEAFF. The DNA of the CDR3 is TGTGCCAGCAGTGATCCCGGGACTAGGGGCACTGAAGCTTTCTTT.

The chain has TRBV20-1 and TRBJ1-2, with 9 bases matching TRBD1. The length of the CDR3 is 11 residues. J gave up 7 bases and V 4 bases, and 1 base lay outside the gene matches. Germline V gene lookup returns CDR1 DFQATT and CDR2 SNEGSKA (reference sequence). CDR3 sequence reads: CSAMTGGGYTF. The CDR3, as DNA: TGCAGTGCTATGACAGGGGGTGGCTACACCTTC.

This chain's CDR3 is CASSPSLHRTDYEQYF. The CDR3 nucleotides are TGTGCCAGCAGTCCCAGTCTACATCGGACAGACTACGAGCAGTACTTC. The chain joins TRBV6-2 or TRBV6-3 to TRBJ2-5, with D perhaps matching TRBD1 (6 bases). The J call may not be correct, given that the DNA end is closer to TRBJ2-7. The CDR3 consists of 16 residues. Germline V gives CDR1 MNHEY, CDR2 SVGEGT.

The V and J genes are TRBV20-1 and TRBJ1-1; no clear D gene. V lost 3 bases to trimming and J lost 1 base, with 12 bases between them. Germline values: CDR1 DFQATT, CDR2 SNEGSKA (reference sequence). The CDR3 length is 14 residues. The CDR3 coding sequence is TGCAGTGCTAGGTCCCAGACGGGGAACACTGAAGCTTTCTTT. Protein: CSARSQTGNTEAFF.

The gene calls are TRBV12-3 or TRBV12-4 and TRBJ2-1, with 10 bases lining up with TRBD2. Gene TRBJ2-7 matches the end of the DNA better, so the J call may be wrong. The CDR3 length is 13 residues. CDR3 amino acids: CATRTSGYNEQYF. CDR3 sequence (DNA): TGTGCCACCCGGACTAGCGGTTACAATGAGCAGTACTTC.

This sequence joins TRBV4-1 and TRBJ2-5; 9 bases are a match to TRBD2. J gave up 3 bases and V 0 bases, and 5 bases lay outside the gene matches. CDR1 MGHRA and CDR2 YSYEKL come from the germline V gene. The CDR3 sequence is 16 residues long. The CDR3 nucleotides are TGCGCCAGCAGCCAAGAAGCGCCTAGCGGGAAAGAGACCCAGTACTTC. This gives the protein CASSQEAPSGKETQYF.

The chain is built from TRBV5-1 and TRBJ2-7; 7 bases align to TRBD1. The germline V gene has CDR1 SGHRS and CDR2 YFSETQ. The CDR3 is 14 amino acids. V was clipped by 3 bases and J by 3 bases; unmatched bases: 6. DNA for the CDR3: TGCGCCAGCAGCTCACGGGACAGCTACTACGAGCAGTACTTC. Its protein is CASSSRDSYYEQYF.

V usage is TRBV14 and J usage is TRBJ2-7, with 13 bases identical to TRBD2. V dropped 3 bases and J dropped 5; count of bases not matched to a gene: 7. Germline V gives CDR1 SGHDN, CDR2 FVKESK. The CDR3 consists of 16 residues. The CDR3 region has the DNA TGTGCCAGCAGCCAGTTTGGACTAGCGGGAGTCCACGAGCAGTACTTC. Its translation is CASSQFGLAGVHEQYF.

The CDR3 nucleotides are TGTGCCACCAAGGGACAACGAACCTGCAATGAGCAGTTCTTC. Translation gives CATKGQRTCNEQFF. V gene TRBV27 combines with J gene TRBJ2-1; D is possibly TRBD1 (6 bases). The CDR3 runs to 14 residues. V was shortened by 10 bases and J by 6 bases, with 19 bases between the two germline ends. CDR1 and CDR2 (germline): MNHEY, SMNVEV (reference sequence).

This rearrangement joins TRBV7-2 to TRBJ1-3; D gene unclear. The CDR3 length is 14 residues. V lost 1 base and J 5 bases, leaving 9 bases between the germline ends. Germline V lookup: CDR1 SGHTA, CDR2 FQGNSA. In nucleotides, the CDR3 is TGTGCCAGCAGCTTAGTGGGAAGGAGAAACACCATATATTTT. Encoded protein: CASSLVGRRNTIYF.

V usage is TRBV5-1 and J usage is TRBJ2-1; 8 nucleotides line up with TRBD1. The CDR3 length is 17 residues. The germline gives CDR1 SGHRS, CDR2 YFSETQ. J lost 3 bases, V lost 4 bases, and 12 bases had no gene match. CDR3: CASSPGQALVSYNEQFF. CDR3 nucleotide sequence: TGCGCCAGCAGCCCGGGACAGGCCCTTGTAAGCTACAATGAGCAGTTCTTC.

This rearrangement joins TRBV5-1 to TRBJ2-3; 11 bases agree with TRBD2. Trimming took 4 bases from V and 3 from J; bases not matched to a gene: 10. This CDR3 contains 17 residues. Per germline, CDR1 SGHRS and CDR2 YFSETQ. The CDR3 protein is CASSSTPSGRMTDTQYF. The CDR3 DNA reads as TGCGCCAGCAGCAGCACTCCTAGCGGGAGGATGACAGATACGCAGTATTTT.

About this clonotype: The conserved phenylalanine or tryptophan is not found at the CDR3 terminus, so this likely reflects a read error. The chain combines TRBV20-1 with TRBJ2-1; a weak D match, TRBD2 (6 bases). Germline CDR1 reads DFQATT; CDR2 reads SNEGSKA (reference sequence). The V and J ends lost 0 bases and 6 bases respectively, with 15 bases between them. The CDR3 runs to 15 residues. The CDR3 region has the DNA TGCAGTGCTAGAGATCTTAGGAGGGGCAGCAATGAGCAGTTCGTC. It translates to CSARDLRRGSNEQFV.

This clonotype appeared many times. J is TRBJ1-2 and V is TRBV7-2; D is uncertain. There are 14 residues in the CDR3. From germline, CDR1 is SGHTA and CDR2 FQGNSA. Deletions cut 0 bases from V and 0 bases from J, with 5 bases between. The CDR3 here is CASSLAGANYGYTF. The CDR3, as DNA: TGTGCCAGCAGCTTAGCAGGAGCTAACTATGGCTACACCTTC. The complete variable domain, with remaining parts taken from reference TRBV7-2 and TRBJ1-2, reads GAGVSQSPSNKVTEKGKDVELRCDPISGHTALYWYRQSLGQGLEFLIYFQGNSAPDKSGLPSDRFSAERTGGSVSTLTIQRTQQEDSAVYLCASSLAGANYGYTFGSGTRLTVV.

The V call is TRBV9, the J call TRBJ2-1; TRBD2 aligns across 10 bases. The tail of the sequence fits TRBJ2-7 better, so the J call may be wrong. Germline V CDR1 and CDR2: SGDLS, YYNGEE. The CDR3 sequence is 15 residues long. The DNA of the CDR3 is TGTGCCAGCAGCGCACTAGCGGGGATCTACAATGAGCAGTACTTC. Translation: CASSALAGIYNEQYF.

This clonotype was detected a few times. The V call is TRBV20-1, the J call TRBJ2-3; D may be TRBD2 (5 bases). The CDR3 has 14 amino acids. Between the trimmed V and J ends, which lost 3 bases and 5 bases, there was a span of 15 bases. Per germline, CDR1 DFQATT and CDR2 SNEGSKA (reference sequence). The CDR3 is CSASRALEGDTQYF. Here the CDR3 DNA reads TGCAGTGCTAGCCGGGCCCTAGAGGGAGATACGCAGTATTTT.

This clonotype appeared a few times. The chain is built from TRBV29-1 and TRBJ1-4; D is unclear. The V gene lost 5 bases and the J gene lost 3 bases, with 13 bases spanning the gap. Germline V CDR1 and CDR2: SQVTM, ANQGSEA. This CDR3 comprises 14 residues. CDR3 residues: CSVSQRLANEKLFF. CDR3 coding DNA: TGCAGCGTTTCCCAGAGGCTGGCTAATGAAAAACTGTTTTTT.

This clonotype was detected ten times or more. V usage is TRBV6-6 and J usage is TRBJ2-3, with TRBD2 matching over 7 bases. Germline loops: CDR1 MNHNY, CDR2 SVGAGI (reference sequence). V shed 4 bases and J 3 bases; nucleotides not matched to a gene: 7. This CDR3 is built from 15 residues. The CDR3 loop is CASSSWTRRTDTQYF. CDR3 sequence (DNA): TGTGCCAGCAGTTCTTGGACTAGGAGGACAGATACGCAGTATTTT.

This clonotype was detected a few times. DNA of the CDR3: TGTGCCAGCAGCAAGGGACCAGACAATGAGCAGTTCTTC. This translates into CASSKGPDNEQFF. The rearrangement links TRBV7-8 to TRBJ2-1; D may match TRBD1 or TRBD2 (5 bases each). This CDR3 comprises 13 residues. The germline V and J ends were trimmed by 5 bases and 5 bases, with 10 bases remaining between them. In germline, CDR1 is SGHVS, CDR2 FQNEAQ.

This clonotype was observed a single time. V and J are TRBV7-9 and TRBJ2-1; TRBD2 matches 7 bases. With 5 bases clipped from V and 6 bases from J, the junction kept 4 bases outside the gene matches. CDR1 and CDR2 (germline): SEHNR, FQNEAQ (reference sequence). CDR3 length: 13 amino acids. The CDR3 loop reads CASSQTSFNEQFF. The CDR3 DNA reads TGTGCCAGCAGCCAGACTAGCTTCAATGAGCAGTTCTTC.

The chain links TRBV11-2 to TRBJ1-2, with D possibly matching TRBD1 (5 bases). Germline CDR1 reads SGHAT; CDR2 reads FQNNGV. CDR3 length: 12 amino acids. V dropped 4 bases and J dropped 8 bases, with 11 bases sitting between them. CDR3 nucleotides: TGTGCCAGCAGCTCATACGGGGGAGGCTACACCTTC. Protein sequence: CASSSYGGGYTF.